This passage covers 27 T cell receptor beta chains from one sample sequenced in a study of shared clonotypes between healthy human individuals. Clones were read by immunoSEQ multiplex PCR, and TCRdb kept only the in-frame ones, dropping some. The sample lists roughly 2,000,000 clones; roughly 93% were seen once. Cells designated naive CD8 were CD45RO-negative and were positively selected for CCR7, with terminally differentiated effector memory CD45RA+ cells excluded. Sequences were obtained from naive CD8+ T cells from PBMCs. The receptors were sampled from a man aged 18 to 29 in good health. Some clones in this sample may be carry-over from other donors' samples.

The J gene is TRBJ2-5, the V gene TRBV7-8; a possible D gene is TRBD1 (5 bases). V was trimmed by 4 bases and J by 4 bases, leaving 13 bases between them. The germline V gene has CDR1 SGHVS and CDR2 FQNEAQ. The CDR3 totals 14 residues. This CDR3 is CASSSGRVGETQYF. The CDR3 nucleotides are TGTGCCAGCAGCTCAGGCAGGGTAGGAGAGACCCAGTACTTC. The variable domain in full, with the rest retrieved from reference TRBV7-8 and TRBJ2-5, is GAGVSQSPRYKVAKRGQDVALRCDPISGHVSLFWYQQALGQGPEFLTYFQNEAQLDKSGLPSDRFFAERPEGSVSTLKIQRTQQEDSAVYLCASSSGRVGETQYFGPGTRLLVL.

V is TRBV6-4 and J is TRBJ2-3; D is unresolved. Germline CDR1 is MRHNA and CDR2 is SNTAGT. The V and J ends lost 2 bases and 7 bases respectively, with 13 bases between them. This CDR3 comprises 14 residues. Here the CDR3 DNA reads TGTGCCAGCAGTGACGAACGGACCGCGTATACGCAGTATTTT. Translating gives CASSDERTAYTQYF.

The CDR3 region is CASSPQFGNPYEQYF. In DNA, the CDR3 is TGTGCCAGCAGCCCCCAATTCGGGAATCCCTACGAGCAGTACTTC. This sequence joins TRBV11-3 and TRBJ2-7, with a weak D call TRBD2 (5 bases). The CDR3 extends over 15 amino acids. The germline V and J ends were trimmed by 5 bases and 2 bases, with 16 bases remaining between them. Germline lookup yields CDR1 SGHNT and CDR2 YENEEA.

As concerns this clone: A much larger clone differs by one base, so this may be a read error. The sample carries other DNA sequences with the same CDR3. The chain has TRBV27 and TRBJ2-2; D gene unclear. V was clipped by 6 bases and J by 2 bases, with 1 base between them. CDR1 and CDR2 from the germline V gene are MNHEY and SMNVEV (reference sequence). This CDR3 region has 11 residues. In nucleotides, the CDR3 is TGTGCCAGCAGCAACACCGGGGAGCTGTTTTTT. Amino acids: CASSNTGELFF.

CDR3 residues: CASKGTATNEKLFF. CDR3 nucleotide sequence: TGTGCCAGCAAAGGGACAGCAACTAATGAAAAACTGTTTTTT. This chain uses TRBV28 with TRBJ1-4, with 7 nucleotides matching TRBD1. The junction had 2 bases not matched to a gene; V was cut back by 7 bases and J by 0 bases. CDR3 length equals 14 residues. Germline CDR1 and CDR2: MDHEN and SYDVKM. The variable domain in full, completed from reference TRBV28 and TRBJ1-4, reads DVKVTQSSRYLVKRTGEKVFLECVQDMDHENMFWYRQDPGLGLRLIYFSYDVKMKEKGDIPEGYSVSREKKERFSLILESASTNQTSMYLCASKGTATNEKLFFGSGTQLSVL.

With respect to this clone: The same CDR3 arises from other DNA sequences in this sample as well. The rearrangement uses TRBV4-1 and TRBJ2-7, with TRBD1 as a possible D gene (6 bases). Trimming removed 1 base from V and 1 base from J, with 11 bases in between. The germline gives CDR1 MGHRA, CDR2 YSYEKL. This CDR3 region has 15 residues. The CDR3 loop reads CASSQATGSSYEQYF. The CDR3 region has the DNA TGCGCCAGCAGCCAAGCCACAGGGTCATCCTACGAGCAGTACTTC.

V gene TRBV5-1 combines with J gene TRBJ2-1; 9 bases match TRBD1. Germline V gene sequence: CDR1 SGHRS, CDR2 YFSETQ. V was clipped by 2 bases and J by 5 bases; unmatched bases: 5. The CDR3 length is 15 residues. The CDR3 region is CASSFGTGLNNEQFF. The CDR3 nucleotides are TGCGCCAGCAGCTTCGGGACAGGGTTGAACAATGAGCAGTTCTTC.

The chain employs TRBV27 and TRBJ1-5; maybe TRBD1 (5 bases). CDR1 is MNHEY and CDR2 is SMNVEV in the germline V gene (reference sequence). V dropped 0 bases and J dropped 5 bases, with 8 bases sitting between them. CDR3 length equals 14 residues. The CDR3, as DNA: TGTGCCAGCAGTTTATCCAGGGTTCATCAGCCCCAGCATTTT. It codes for CASSLSRVHQPQHF.

This clone occurred a few times. The V and J genes are TRBV4-2 and TRBJ1-2; no firm D call. Germline V gene lookup returns CDR1 LGHNA and CDR2 YNFKEQ. Trimming shortened V by 6 bases and J by 5 bases, and 13 bases separated the two germline ends. The CDR3 is 13 amino acids. In DNA form, the CDR3 reads TGTGCCAGCAGACCCCGGGATCTGTATGGCTACACCTTC. The encoded protein is CASRPRDLYGYTF.

The rearrangement uses TRBV28 and TRBJ2-1, with D possibly matching TRBD2 (7 bases). Germline V gives CDR1 MDHEN, CDR2 SYDVKM. Trimming cost V 3 bases and J 8 bases, with 17 bases left between them. The CDR3 totals 15 residues. The CDR3 region has the DNA TGTGCCAGCAGTTTTCGGGGGGCCGGTCTGGATGAGCAGTTCTTC. Translation gives CASSFRGAGLDEQFF. Combining the CDR3 with reference TRBV28 and TRBJ2-1 gives the whole variable domain DVKVTQSSRYLVKRTGEKVFLECVQDMDHENMFWYRQDPGLGLRLIYFSYDVKMKEKGDIPEGYSVSREKKERFSLILESASTNQTSMYLCASSFRGAGLDEQFFGPGTRLTVL.

V usage is TRBV7-9 and J usage is TRBJ1-2; TRBD1 matches 8 bases. Trimming took 5 bases from V and 6 from J; bases not matched to a gene: 11. The CDR3 runs to 15 residues. Germline lookup yields CDR1 SEHNR and CDR2 FQNEAQ (reference sequence). In DNA form, the CDR3 reads TGTGCCAGCAGCGCCAAGGGACAGGTTTCCCATGGCTACACCTTC. Its protein product is CASSAKGQVSHGYTF.

On this clone: This CDR3 is also generated by other DNA sequences in the sample. The chain is built from TRBV11-2 and TRBJ2-7; TRBD1 aligns across 7 bases. Unmatched junction bases numbered 2, after V lost 5 bases and J lost 1 base. CDR3 length: 13 residues. Looked up from germline, CDR1 is SGHAT and CDR2 is FQNNGV. CDR3 region: CASSLGQSYEQYF. The CDR3, as DNA: TGTGCCAGCAGCCTGGGACAGTCCTACGAGCAGTACTTC.

The chain couples TRBV11-2 to TRBJ2-7; tentative D call: TRBD1 (6 bases). V dropped 5 bases and J dropped 2 bases, with 13 bases sitting between them. This CDR3 region has 14 residues. Germline CDR1 SGHAT, CDR2 FQNNGV. CDR3 in DNA: TGTGCCAGCAGCAAACGGACAGCTCCCTACGAGCAGTACTTC. Translation: CASSKRTAPYEQYF.

The gene calls are TRBV13 and TRBJ1-3; 11 positions agree with TRBD1. The V and J ends lost 4 bases and 0 bases, in that order; junction bases with no gene match: 23. There are 23 residues in the CDR3. Germline V lookup: CDR1 PRHDT, CDR2 FYEKMQ (reference sequence). In DNA, the CDR3 is TGTGCCAGCAGCTCAAATCAGCTTAGGACAGGGGGCGAGTTCTGGAGCTCTGGAAACACCATATATTTT. Protein product: CASSSNQLRTGGEFWSSGNTIYF.

The chain is built from TRBV9 and TRBJ1-1; 12 bases are a match to TRBD1. Germline V gene sequence: CDR1 SGDLS, CDR2 YYNGEE. V was clipped by 4 bases and J by 5 bases; unmatched bases: 9. The CDR3 covers 16 residues. The CDR3 sequence: CASSPGQGALYTEAFF. In nucleotides, the CDR3 is TGTGCCAGCAGCCCGGGACAGGGGGCTTTGTATACTGAAGCTTTCTTT.

The chain recombines TRBV6-5 with TRBJ1-2, with TRBD1 as a possible D gene (5 bases). The germline V gene encodes CDR1 MNHEY and CDR2 SVGAGI. This CDR3 has 14 amino acids. V was cut by 3 bases and J by 2 bases, with 10 bases left in between. CDR3 DNA sequence: TGTGCCAGCAGTTATGGGGCAGGGAACTATGGCTACACCTTC. Its translation is CASSYGAGNYGYTF.

The chain employs TRBV7-9 and TRBJ2-7; 13 nucleotides agree with TRBD2. The J segment lost 0 bases and the V segment lost 5 bases, leaving 7 bases of the junction unmatched. CDR1 and CDR2 from the germline V gene are SEHNR and FQNEAQ (reference sequence). CDR3 size: 17 residues. The CDR3 DNA sequence: TGTGCCAGCAGCCCTCCGGGACTAGCGGGGAGCTCCTACGAGCAGTACTTC. Its protein product is CASSPPGLAGSSYEQYF. Full variable domain (rest looked up from reference TRBV7-9 and TRBJ2-7): DTGVSQNPRHKITKRGQNVTFRCDPISEHNRLYWYRQTLGQGPEFLTYFQNEAQLEKSRLLSDRFSAERPKGSFSTLEIQRTEQGDSAMYLCASSPPGLAGSSYEQYFGPGTRLTVT.

This clone occurred once. This rearrangement joins TRBV6-5 to TRBJ1-3, with a weak D call TRBD1 (5 bases). The V end lost 4 bases, the J end lost 2 bases, and 9 bases lay between the germline ends. This CDR3 comprises 14 residues. Looked up from germline, CDR1 is MNHEY and CDR2 is SVGAGI. The CDR3 region has the DNA TGTGCCAGCAGTTTAGGGGTTACTGGAAACACCATATATTTT. Amino acid sequence: CASSLGVTGNTIYF.

The rearrangement uses TRBV6-5 and TRBJ2-7, with 8 positions matching TRBD1. V shed 5 bases, J shed 6 bases, and the junction held 9 bases outside the gene matches. This CDR3 comprises 14 residues. Germline V gives CDR1 MNHEY, CDR2 SVGAGI. CDR3 sequence (DNA): TGTGCCAGCAGTCTTGGGACAGGTGTGCGCGAGCAGTACTTC. Its translation is CASSLGTGVREQYF.

The chain has TRBV9 and TRBJ2-2, with TRBD1 matching over 7 bases. The CDR3 length is 17 residues. Trimming took 0 bases from V and 0 from J; bases not matched to a gene: 5. CDR1 is SGDLS and CDR2 is YYNGEE in the germline V gene. CDR3: CASSVAFGTANTGELFF. The CDR3 nucleotides read TGTGCCAGCAGCGTAGCGTTCGGGACAGCGAACACCGGGGAGCTGTTTTTT.

In DNA form, the CDR3 reads TGTGCCAGCAGCCAAGATTTTTGGGGCGAAGAGACCCAGTACTTC. This codes for CASSQDFWGEETQYF. The chain couples TRBV4-2 to TRBJ2-5, with a tentative D call TRBD1 (5 bases). Trimming left V 0 bases short and J 3 bases short, with 11 bases between. The CDR3 extends over 15 amino acids. CDR1 and CDR2 (germline): LGHNA, YNFKEQ.

V gene TRBV18 combines with J gene TRBJ2-5, with 9 bases that match TRBD2. This CDR3 spans 15 amino acids. Germline CDR1 KGHSH, CDR2 LQKENI. The trim removed 3 bases at V and 2 bases at J, leaving 4 bases unmatched. The CDR3 sequence is CASSPWTSVQETQYF. DNA of the CDR3: TGTGCCAGCTCACCTTGGACTAGCGTACAAGAGACCCAGTACTTC.

The chain is built from TRBV6-6 and TRBJ1-1; the D gene is possibly TRBD1 (5 bases). Trimming pared 2 bases from V and 7 bases from J, leaving 14 bases between. The CDR3 contains 14 residues. Germline CDR1 and CDR2: MNHNY and SVGAGI (reference sequence). CDR3 sequence reads: CASSYSGARGEAFF. The CDR3 DNA reads as TGTGCCAGCAGTTACAGTGGGGCGCGAGGTGAAGCTTTCTTT.

This clone was seen a single time. Other DNA variants within this sample encode the same CDR3. This rearrangement joins TRBV6-5 to TRBJ1-1; possibly TRBD1 for D (6 bases). Germline V gene sequence: CDR1 MNHEY, CDR2 SVGAGI. The CDR3 has 14 residues. V dropped 5 bases and J dropped 1 base, with 11 bases sitting between them. The CDR3 coding sequence is TGTGCCAGCAGTCAAGGCAGGGGGAACACTGAAGCTTTCTTT. This gives the protein CASSQGRGNTEAFF.

A note on this clone: In the same sample, other DNA sequences code for this CDR3. V is TRBV9 and J is TRBJ2-7; possibly TRBD2 for D (5 bases). From germline, CDR1 is SGDLS and CDR2 YYNGEE. The CDR3 has 13 amino acids. V lost 3 bases, J lost 1 base, and 8 bases lay in between. The CDR3 loop is CASSGGPSYEQYF. DNA for the CDR3: TGTGCCAGCAGCGGAGGGCCATCCTACGAGCAGTACTTC.

V and J are TRBV6-6 and TRBJ2-5, with 9 bases lining up with TRBD2. V shed 3 bases and J 3 bases; nucleotides not matched to a gene: 8. The CDR3 consists of 16 residues. The germline gives CDR1 MNHNY, CDR2 SVGAGI (reference sequence). In DNA, the CDR3 is TGTGCCAGCAGTTATTTTAGACTAGCGGCAGAAGAGACCCAGTACTTC. This encodes CASSYFRLAAEETQYF.

The chain recombines TRBV4-3 with TRBJ1-5; 9 bases match TRBD1. This CDR3 comprises 17 residues. Germline lookup yields CDR1 LGHNA and CDR2 YSLEER. The V gene end was trimmed by 0 bases and the J gene end by 6 bases; junction bases not matched to a gene: 9. The CDR3 region is CASSQDLGQGGAQPQHF. CDR3 nucleotide sequence: TGCGCCAGCAGCCAAGATTTGGGACAGGGTGGGGCTCAGCCCCAGCATTTT.